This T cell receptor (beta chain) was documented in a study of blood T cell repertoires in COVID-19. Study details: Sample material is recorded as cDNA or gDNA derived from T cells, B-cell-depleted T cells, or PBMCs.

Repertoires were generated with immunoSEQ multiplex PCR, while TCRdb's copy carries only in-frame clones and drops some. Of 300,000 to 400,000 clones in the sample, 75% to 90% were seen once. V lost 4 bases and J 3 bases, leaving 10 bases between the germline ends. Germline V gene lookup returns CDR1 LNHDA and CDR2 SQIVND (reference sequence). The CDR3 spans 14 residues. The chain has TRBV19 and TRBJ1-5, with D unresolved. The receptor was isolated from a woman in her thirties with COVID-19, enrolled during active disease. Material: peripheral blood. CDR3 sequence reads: CASSTGGYNQPQHF. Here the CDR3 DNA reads TGTGCCAGTAGTACTGGAGGGTACAATCAGCCCCAGCATTTT. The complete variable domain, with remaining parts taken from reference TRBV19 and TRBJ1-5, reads DGGITQSPKYLFRKEGQNVTLSCEQNLNHDAMYWYRQDPGQGLRLIYYSQIVNDFQKGDIAEGYSVSREKKESFPLTVTSAQKNPTAFYLCASSTGGYNQPQHFGDGTRLSIL.